A selection of T cell receptor beta chains follows, all from one sample in a study of OX40 agonist ivuxolimab in advanced cancers. Clones were sequenced by immunoSEQ multiplex PCR, and TCRdb holds only the in-frame ones, with some missing. The sample lists around 70,000 clones, roughly four fifths occurring once. The specimen was CD4+ or CD8+ T cells sorted from blood, collected in a trial of the OX40 agonist ivuxolimab. The source is an adult with an advanced solid tumor such as melanoma, head and neck, liver or kidney cancer. Both conserved end residues are trimmed from each CDR3. A clone size is listed for some rows: how often the clone was seen (once, few, many), or a class if it is expanded.

once,TRBJ2-4,TRBV7-3,ARGSRVGPWDIQY
.,TRBJ2-1,TRBV7-9,ASSVGLGGGQF
.,TRBJ2-7,TRBV19,ASSTGFSSYEQY
once,TRBJ2-7,TRBV29-1,SVSEGSHEQY
.,TRBJ2-1,TRBV11-3,ASSSGLVFYGEQF
.,TRBJ2-2,TRBV7-2,ASSWGVNTGELF
once,TRBJ2-2,TRBV28,ASSSYGQGATGELF
.,TRBJ2-3,TRBV5-1,ASSSGLAGFTDTQY
once,TRBJ2-2,TRBV10-3,AISESADTGELF
.,TRBJ1-1,TRBV6-1,ASHPRGTEAF
.,TRBJ2-5,TRBV7-3,ASSYSAQETQY
.,TRBJ2-1,TRBV6-5,ASSRGTGSEQF
.,TRBJ1-3,TRBV28,ASSLTASGNTIY
.,TRBJ1-1,TRBV7-3,ASSSDRAGAEAF
.,TRBJ2-5,TRBV19,ASSTQRGETQY
.,TRBJ2-7,TRBV4-2,ASSQDAGAHSYEQY
few,TRBJ1-1,TRBV7-9,ASSLGERLNTEAF
.,TRBJ2-3,TRBV18,ASSPGAGATDTQY
once,TRBJ2-3,TRBV30,AWSVGAVGLSTDTQY
.,TRBJ2-5,TRBV6-5,ASSNGAETQY
.,TRBJ2-7,TRBV5-1,ASSLGGEQY
.,TRBJ1-2,TRBV5-4,ASSSTLGGRGYT
.,TRBJ2-7,TRBV11-3,ASSRGLAGGSYEQY
.,TRBJ1-2,TRBV5-6,ASSPDPRDYGYT
.,TRBJ1-2,TRBV6-1,ASSELRGIGGSRLGYT
.,TRBJ1-1,TRBV5-1,ASSERTGKNTEAF
once,TRBJ2-7,TRBV6-5,ASRRSNEQY
once,TRBJ2-7,TRBV7-3,ASSLFGLTLSSSYEQY
.,TRBJ2-4,TRBV6-4,ASSEGPEGIQY
.,TRBJ2-2,TRBV11-2,ASSTRQGSTGELF
.,TRBJ2-7,TRBV5-8,ASSLMGTASYEQY
.,TRBJ2-5,TRBV7-2,ASSPTRGETQY
.,TRBJ2-3,TRBV9,ASSVRGGSEVDTQY
.,TRBJ2-1,TRBV7-3,ASSSSGSLYNEQF
.,TRBJ2-5,TRBV5-6,ASSLRTSGTRRETQY
.,TRBJ2-2,TRBV29-1,SVVGTGGRTGELF
.,TRBJ2-1,TRBV27,ASSFMGLVHNEQF
.,TRBJ1-3,TRBV28,ATRFRDRPSSGNTIY
.,TRBJ1-3,TRBV28,ASKSQGIDTIY
.,TRBJ2-1,TRBV5-1,ASSLYSDYNEQF
few,TRBJ2-5,TRBV5-1,ASSLAFGGAQETQY
.,TRBJ1-1,TRBV7-6,ASSSAGRDTEAF
.,TRBJ2-1,TRBV19,ATRLPGQGGEQF
medium-sized,TRBJ1-5,TRBV27,ASMEWGKGNQPQH
.,TRBJ2-2,TRBV6-5,ASLAGRGTGELF
.,TRBJ2-7,TRBV7-9,ASSLASGRAGFDEQY
.,TRBJ2-1,TRBV7-3,ASSLKGLAAYNEQF
few,TRBJ2-7,TRBV7-2,ASSSSGTLYEQY
.,TRBJ2-7,TRBV5-5,ASSQDRTGPSYEQY